One and the same sample provided the 20 T cell receptor beta chains below, sequenced in a study of radiation and T cells in renal cell carcinoma. Profiling relied on immunoSEQ multiplex PCR, and the TCRdb table lists in-frame clones only, not all of them. The sample includes just under 150,000 clones, around 88% seen only once; the top ten take around 17%. Time point noted: blood 4 weeks post-SBRT, at nephrectomy. Indicated treatment: 15 Gy SBRT to primary tumor, nephrectomy 4 weeks later. This specimen consisted of blood, obtained from a patient whose treatment included radiotherapy and nephrectomy. The receptors come from a woman aged 45-59 years with renal cell carcinoma.

V usage is TRBV5-6 and J usage is TRBJ1-4; D not resolved. Germline V gives CDR1 SGHDT, CDR2 YYEEEE. This CDR3 spans 16 amino acids. Trimming took 5 bases from V and 0 from J, leaving 14 bases between them. Here the CDR3 DNA reads TGTGCCAGCAGTTACACCCTCTTTGCAACTAATGAAAAACTGTTTTTT. Translation gives CASSYTLFATNEKLFF.

The J gene is TRBJ1-5, the V gene TRBV18, with D possibly TRBD1 on 5 matching bases. CDR3 size: 15 residues. CDR1 is KGHSH, CDR2 LQKENI, per germline. Trimming stripped 2 bases from V and 5 bases from J, with 13 bases between. CDR3 loop: CASSPNQGSHQPQHF. In nucleotides, the CDR3 is TGTGCCAGCTCACCAAACCAGGGATCTCATCAGCCCCAGCATTTT.

This clone was recorded once. The rearrangement links TRBV2 to TRBJ1-1, with D possibly being TRBD1 (5 bases). This CDR3 is 11 amino acids long. Germline values: CDR1 SNHLY, CDR2 FYNNEI. V shed 6 bases and J shed 7 bases, with 9 bases lying between them. The CDR3 sequence is CASRGLDEAFF. CDR3 DNA sequence: TGTGCCAGCAGGGGGCTTGATGAAGCTTTCTTT.

This chain uses TRBV2 with TRBJ2-5; 11 bases agree with TRBD2. The CDR3 runs to 16 residues. With 2 bases clipped from V and 7 bases from J, the junction kept 9 bases outside the gene matches. CDR1 SNHLY and CDR2 FYNNEI come from the germline V gene. The CDR3 spells CASSEPGTSGQWTQYF. CDR3 coding DNA: TGTGCCAGCAGTGAACCTGGGACTAGCGGACAATGGACCCAGTACTTC.

The J gene is TRBJ1-2, the V gene TRBV10-1; no clear D gene. Germline lookup yields CDR1 WNHNN and CDR2 SYGVQD (reference sequence). Trimming took 6 bases from V and 6 from J, leaving 14 bases between them. CDR3 size: 13 residues. CDR3 in DNA: TGCGCCAGCAGCCGTTCCCGGAGCGATGGCTACACCTTC. Amino acid sequence: CASSRSRSDGYTF.

The chain uses TRBV7-9 and TRBJ2-7; TRBD1 aligns across 7 bases. This CDR3 has 15 amino acids. Per germline, CDR1 SEHNR and CDR2 FQNEAQ (reference sequence). J was trimmed by 3 bases and V by 2 bases; bases with no gene match: 7. CDR3 nucleotides: TGTGCCAGCAGCTTAACGGGACAGTCCCTCTACGAGCAGTACTTC. Amino acids: CASSLTGQSLYEQYF.

This chain uses TRBV4-2 with TRBJ2-7; D remains ambiguous. The V end was cut by 1 base, the J end by 0 bases, with 7 bases between. This CDR3 comprises 14 residues. CDR1 is LGHNA and CDR2 is YNFKEQ in the germline V gene. The CDR3, as DNA: TGTGCCAGCAGCCAAGGTCGCAGCTCCTACGAGCAGTACTTC. Its translation: CASSQGRSSYEQYF.

The V and J genes are TRBV7-2 and TRBJ2-3; TRBD2 matches at 10 bases. Germline V CDR1 and CDR2: SGHTA, FQGNSA. CDR3 length: 16 amino acids. The ends lost 4 bases at V and 1 base at J; junction bases unmatched: 5. CDR3 in DNA: TGTGCCAGCAGCTCCCTAGCGGGAGCTGGCACAGATACGCAGTATTTT. Residues: CASSSLAGAGTDTQYF.

The chain couples TRBV11-3 to TRBJ1-1; no firm D call. The V end lost 1 base, the J end lost 3 bases, and 6 bases lay between the germline ends. The CDR3 loop spans 13 amino acids. Germline V gives CDR1 SGHNT, CDR2 YENEEA. CDR3 sequence reads: CASSLGADTEAFF. The CDR3 coding sequence is TGTGCCAGCAGCTTAGGAGCTGACACTGAAGCTTTCTTT.

The gene calls are TRBV11-2 and TRBJ2-1; possible D gene TRBD1, 5 bases. The CDR3 is made up of 15 amino acids. The germline V gene has CDR1 SGHAT and CDR2 FQNNGV. Trimming left V 1 base short and J 4 bases short, with 11 bases between. The CDR3 protein is CASSLAVGPYNEQFF. Here the CDR3 DNA reads TGTGCCAGCAGCTTAGCGGTGGGGCCTTACAATGAGCAGTTCTTC.

This clone was picked up one time. The V call is TRBV5-1, the J call TRBJ2-2; 13 nucleotides agree with TRBD2. The CDR3 extends over 16 amino acids. J was trimmed by 5 bases and V by 4 bases; bases with no gene match: 5. Looked up from germline, CDR1 is SGHRS and CDR2 is YFSETQ. Here the CDR3 reads CASSLGLAGETGELFF. Here the CDR3 DNA reads TGCGCCAGCAGCCTAGGACTAGCGGGGGAAACCGGGGAGCTGTTTTTT.

This rearrangement joins TRBV28 to TRBJ2-7, with 10 bases lining up with TRBD2. Germline CDR1 MDHEN, CDR2 SYDVKM. The junction had 10 bases not matched to a gene; V was cut back by 4 bases and J by 7 bases. The CDR3 has 15 residues. CDR3 DNA: TGTGCCAGCAGTTCCCCGACTAGCGGGCGAAGGGAGCAGTACTTC. It translates to CASSSPTSGRREQYF.

To note about this clone: The identical CDR3 is also encoded by other nucleotide sequences in the sample. The V gene is TRBV9, the J gene TRBJ2-7; 9 bases match TRBD1. Germline assignment: CDR1 SGDLS and CDR2 YYNGEE. The trim removed 0 bases at V and 3 bases at J, leaving 4 bases unmatched. CDR3 length: 15 amino acids. Here the CDR3 DNA reads TGTGCCAGCAGCGTAGCCGGGACAGGGTTCTACGAGCAGTACTTC. Its protein product is CASSVAGTGFYEQYF. The entire variable domain, with the rest obtained from reference TRBV9 and TRBJ2-7, is as follows: DSGVTQTPKHLITATGQRVTLRCSPRSGDLSVYWYQQSLDQGLQFLIQYYNGEERAKGNILERFSAQQFPDLHSELNLSSLELGDSALYFCASSVAGTGFYEQYFGPGTRLTVT.

V is TRBV27 and J is TRBJ1-6, with D perhaps TRBD1 (5 bases). This CDR3 is built from 15 residues. In germline, CDR1 is MNHEY, CDR2 SMNVEV (reference sequence). V dropped 5 bases and J dropped 9 bases, with 17 bases sitting between them. CDR3 in DNA: TGTGCCAGCAGTCTCAACTGGCGGGGGGTTTCACCCCTCCACTTT. The encoded protein is CASSLNWRGVSPLHF.

This clone was seen only once. The gene calls are TRBV6-6 and TRBJ2-2; 8 positions match TRBD2. J was trimmed by 1 base and V by 8 bases; bases with no gene match: 6. This CDR3 region has 15 residues. CDR1 and CDR2 from the germline V gene are MNHNY and SVGAGI (reference sequence). This CDR3 reads CASRLTSENTGELFF. The CDR3 DNA is TGTGCCAGCCGACTGACTAGCGAGAACACCGGGGAGCTGTTTTTT.

CDR3 amino acids: CASSLEEDYEQFF. The CDR3 DNA reads TGTGCCAGCAGCTTAGAGGAGGACTATGAGCAGTTCTTC. The chain employs TRBV7-9 and TRBJ2-1; D perhaps matches TRBD2 (5 bases). The CDR3 loop spans 13 amino acids. V lost 1 base to trimming and J lost 8 bases, with 9 bases between them. The germline CDR1 and CDR2 sequences are SEHNR and FQNEAQ (reference sequence).

This rearrangement joins TRBV4-1 to TRBJ2-7; TRBD2 matches 10 bases. This CDR3 has 15 amino acids. Germline lookup yields CDR1 MGHRA and CDR2 YSYEKL. After removal of 1 base from V and 2 bases from J, the junction contained 2 bases not matched to a gene. CDR3 sequence (DNA): TGCGCCAGCAGCCAAGTTCTAGCGGGGGCCTACGAGCAGTACTTC. This codes for CASSQVLAGAYEQYF.

This sequence joins TRBV18 and TRBJ2-5; 8 positions match TRBD1. The CDR3 loop spans 15 amino acids. The ends lost 2 bases at V and 2 bases at J; junction bases unmatched: 4. Germline values: CDR1 KGHSH, CDR2 LQKENI. The CDR3 nucleotides are TGTGCCAGCTCACCATCAGGGGGCGGACAAGAGACCCAGTACTTC. It encodes CASSPSGGGQETQYF. Full variable domain (missing parts from reference TRBV18 and TRBJ2-5): NAGVMQNPRHLVRRRGQEARLRCSPMKGHSHVYWYRQLPEEGLKFMVYLQKENIIDESGMPKERFSAEFPKEGPSILRIQQVVRGDSAAYFCASSPSGGGQETQYFGPGTRLLVL.

V gene TRBV5-1 combines with J gene TRBJ2-7; D gene unclear. Trimming stripped 0 bases from V and 2 bases from J, with 3 bases between. The CDR3 runs 12 residues. CDR1 and CDR2 from the germline V gene are SGHRS and YFSETQ. CDR3 nucleotides: TGCGCCAGCAGCTTGGGCGCCTACGAGCAGTACTTC. It encodes CASSLGAYEQYF.

The rearrangement joins TRBV10-1 to TRBJ1-1, with D hard to call. Germline CDR1 reads WNHNN; CDR2 reads SYGVQD (reference sequence). Trimming pared 4 bases from V and 8 bases from J, leaving 17 bases between. This CDR3 is 14 amino acids long. The CDR3, as DNA: TGCGCCAGCAGTGCTGGACTGGGAAGGGAGGAAGCTTTCTTT. Translation: CASSAGLGREEAFF.